The text below deals with one TCR beta chain. This CDR3 is built from 17 residues. Germline values: CDR1 KGHSH, CDR2 LQKENI. Trimming stripped 0 bases from V and 3 bases from J, with 17 bases between. These data are taken from a study of blood T cell repertoires in COVID-19. Study in general: PBMCs, B-cell-depleted T cells, or T cells were the source of the cDNA or gDNA that made up the material.

Assay used: immunoSEQ multiplex PCR; TCRdb lists only in-frame clones, some missing. Among 120,000 or so clones, about four fifths were seen once, and the ten largest hold roughly 15%. The rearrangement joins TRBV18 to TRBJ1-1; D remains ambiguous. The sample taken for sequencing was peripheral blood. The source of this sequence is a woman aged 45-60 years with acute or convalescent COVID-19. The CDR3 region is CASSPPAKEGSDTEAFF. The DNA of the CDR3 is TGTGCCAGCTCACCACCCGCTAAAGAGGGATCGGACACTGAAGCTTTCTTT. Using reference TRBV18 and TRBJ1-1 for the parts outside the CDR3, the full variable domain is NAGVMQNPRHLVRRRGQEARLRCSPMKGHSHVYWYRQLPEEGLKFMVYLQKENIIDESGMPKERFSAEFPKEGPSILRIQQVVRGDSAAYFCASSPPAKEGSDTEAFFGQGTRLTVV.